Below are 10 T cell receptor beta chains sequenced from a single sample in a study of OX40 agonist ivuxolimab in advanced cancers. The library was prepared using the immunoSEQ multiplex PCR assay. TCRdb took this table from immuneACCESS and kept in-frame rearrangements with V and J called. Such tables lack part of the clones; where checked against another copy, unresolved V genes explain under half of the gap, and the rest is unexplained. Recorded for this sample are more than 50,000 clones; 75% to 90% of them occurred a single time. Around 0.6% of the sample belongs to the ten largest clones. This specimen was CD4+ or CD8+ T cells sorted from blood, taken in a trial of the OX40 agonist ivuxolimab. All receptors derive from an adult with an advanced solid tumor such as melanoma, head and neck, liver or kidney cancer.

The genes are TRBV6-5 and TRBJ1-4; D uncertain. The V end lost 7 bases, the J end lost 8 bases, and 17 bases lay between the germline ends. CDR1 and CDR2 from the germline V gene are MNHEY and SVGAGI. CDR3 size: 14 residues. The CDR3 DNA reads as TGTGCCAGCACTACGTCTCTGGAGAACGAAAAACTGTTTTTT. Protein product: CASTTSLENEKLFF.

In nucleotides, the CDR3 is TGTGCCAGCAGCAAAGATTCTAGCGGGAGCACCTACGAGCAGTACTTC. It yields the protein CASSKDSSGSTYEQYF. This chain connects TRBV21-1 to TRBJ2-7; the table names TRBD2, a call not compared with the DNA. TRBV21-1 is described as a pseudogene. This CDR3 has 16 amino acids.

The chain couples TRBV19 to TRBJ1-2; 10 bases match TRBD1. J lost 2 bases, V lost 6 bases, and 6 bases had no gene match. Germline CDR1 and CDR2: LNHDA and SQIVND (reference sequence). The CDR3 totals 15 residues. CDR3 residues: CASSRDRGLNYGYTF. The CDR3, as DNA: TGTGCCAGTAGCCGTGACAGGGGGCTAAACTATGGCTACACCTTC.

This rearrangement joins TRBV7-9 to TRBJ2-2, with D possibly TRBD1 on 6 matching bases. With 2 bases removed from V and 2 bases from J, the gap between germline ends came to 12 bases. Germline assignment: CDR1 SEHNR and CDR2 FQNEAQ (reference sequence). This CDR3 has 16 residues. The CDR3 loop reads CASSLLGGSNTGELFF. Here the CDR3 DNA reads TGTGCCAGCAGCTTATTAGGGGGATCAAACACCGGGGAGCTGTTTTTT.

The chain recombines TRBV28 with TRBJ2-1; 10 bases align to TRBD2. CDR1 and CDR2 from the germline V gene are MDHEN and SYDVKM. The V segment lost 3 bases and the J segment 3 bases; nucleotides outside the gene matches: 8. The CDR3 is 17 residues long. CDR3 sequence (DNA): TGTGCCAGCAGTTTCCGCCTACTAGCGGGACACTACAATGAGCAGTTCTTC. Its protein product is CASSFRLLAGHYNEQFF.

This chain uses TRBV7-8 with TRBJ2-1; TRBD1 might be the D (5 bases). V lost 7 bases and J 0 bases, leaving 13 bases between the germline ends. CDR1 is SGHVS and CDR2 is FQNEAQ in the germline V gene. CDR3 size: 15 residues. The CDR3 here is CASTLQAVSYNEQFF. CDR3 sequence (DNA): TGTGCCAGCACCCTACAGGCGGTCTCCTACAATGAGCAGTTCTTC.

The rearrangement links TRBV6-6 to TRBJ1-2, with TRBD1 identical over 9 bases. Germline CDR1 and CDR2: MNHNY and SVGAGI (reference sequence). There are 15 residues in the CDR3. V trimming: 4 bases; J trimming: 2 bases; junction bases outside the gene matches: 5. CDR3 DNA: TGTGCCAGCAGTTCCTCAGGGACAGGGAACTATGGCTACACCTTC. The encoded protein is CASSSSGTGNYGYTF.

The chain joins TRBV4-1 to TRBJ2-3; maybe TRBD1 (6 bases). Trimming took 8 bases from V and 2 from J, leaving 14 bases between them. This CDR3 comprises 14 residues. Germline CDR1 is MGHRA and CDR2 is YSYEKL. Here the CDR3 reads CASEGRGPTDTQYF. The CDR3 coding sequence is TGCGCCAGCGAGGGCAGGGGACCCACAGATACGCAGTATTTT.

On this clone: Mismatch with germline at one junction end may stem from a read error. V and J are TRBV9 and TRBJ2-1; 7 bases line up with TRBD2. Germline V gene lookup returns CDR1 SGDLS and CDR2 YYNGEE. The CDR3 extends over 14 amino acids. Here the CDR3 DNA reads TGTGCCAGCAGCGTATCGACTAGCCCTAGCTCAGTTCTCTTC. This gives the protein CASSVSTSPSSVLF. Full variable domain (missing parts from reference TRBV9 and TRBJ2-1): DSGVTQTPKHLITATGQRVTLRCSPRSGDLSVYWYQQSLDQGLQFLIQYYNGEERAKGNILERFSAQQFPDLHSELNLSSLELGDSALYFCASSVSTSPSSVLFGPGTRLTVL.

V is TRBV6-5 and J is TRBJ1-1; TRBD1 is a possible D gene (5 bases). Germline V gene sequence: CDR1 MNHEY, CDR2 SVGAGI. Trimming cost V 0 bases and J 5 bases, with 10 bases left between them. This CDR3 is built from 14 residues. CDR3 in amino acids: CASSYSAGRTEAFF. The DNA for the CDR3 is TGTGCCAGCAGTTACTCGGCAGGGAGGACTGAAGCTTTCTTT.